The present T cell receptor beta chain was sequenced within a study of identical twins. This CDR3 is built from 15 residues. CDR1 and CDR2 from the germline V gene are SEHNR and FQNEAQ (reference sequence). The V gene lost 5 bases and the J gene lost 7 bases, with 18 bases spanning the gap. Each CDR3 protein gets one entry after TCRdb re-called the 5' RACE reads with MiXCR. The data contain hundreds of thousands of distinct CDR3 sequences, about 20% of them seen just once; the ten biggest clones take up roughly 4%. In its sample, this clonotype was seen a few times. The data were also submitted as part of a second study, on T cells expressing NK-cell markers. That source notes: The study sequenced eight donors, seven HCMV-seropositive and one seronegative. Dominant NKG2C+ clonotype frequencies of about 1.0-8% of CD8+ T cells were measured in about 6 donors. In several donors, these clonotypes also led the CD3+CD56-NKG2C+ fraction. Whether expanded NKG2C-expressing T cell clones recognize HCMV is unknown.

Sequencing input: PBMCs. This receptor was taken from a young woman in good health. J is TRBJ2-1 and V is TRBV7-9, with D perhaps given as TRBD1 or TRBD2 (6 bases each). The CDR3 region has the DNA TGTGCCAGCAGCCCTGGACAGCGGGCCTTTAATGAGCAGTTCTTC. Protein: CASSPGQRAFNEQFF.